This T cell receptor beta chain was captured by sequencing in a study of CD8 T cell repertoires and HIV-1 epitope variants. In the study overall: T cells were stimulated with Twenty-five Gag and Nef peptides separately. Control wells had CMV/EBV/flu peptides, negative Ebola AY9, or no peptide. Study-wide results and limits: Eight or nine antigen-specific TCR beta clonotypes were found; roughly 6 seemed cross-reactive to variants.

The protocol was immunoSEQ multiplex PCR, while the TCRdb copy is restricted to in-frame clones and leaves out a portion. Here the sample spans 3,500 to 5,500 clones, roughly 70% being singletons. Turning to this clone: Antigen: not known.

The junction had 5 bases not matched to a gene; V was cut back by 3 bases and J by 0 bases. CDR1 and CDR2 (germline): SQVTM, ANQGSEA. CDR3 length equals 15 residues. The sample was cultured CD8+ T cells derived from PBMCs. The TCR was taken from a male donor with HIV. The chain carries TRBV29-1 and TRBJ2-1, with 7 bases identical to TRBD1. Written as DNA, the CDR3 is TGCAGCGTTGACCTGGGACAGAACTCCTACAATGAGCAGTTCTTC. This translates into CSVDLGQNSYNEQFF.